Listed here is a single T cell receptor (beta chain). Clones were sequenced by immunoSEQ multiplex PCR, and TCRdb holds only the in-frame ones, with some missing. The sample has 100,000 to 150,000 clones, 85% to 95% seen once. This sample stems from a study of T cell responses to AZD1222 COVID-19 vaccine. Germline loops: CDR1 MDHEN, CDR2 SYDVKM. The CDR3 runs 15 residues. Trimming left V 10 bases short and J 1 base short, with 17 bases between. The source was peripheral blood, collected on day 0 of AZD1222 vaccination. The rearrangement links TRBV28 to TRBJ1-5; the D gene is possibly TRBD1 (5 bases). This receptor was taken from an adult in good health. The CDR3 nucleotides read TGTGCCACCCGTCTCGTCAGGGCGAGCAATCAGCCCCAGCATTTT. Protein product: CATRLVRASNQPQHF.